This T cell receptor (beta chain) derives from a study of CD8 T cells in ankylosing spondylitis. CDR1 DFQATT and CDR2 SNEGSKA come from the germline V gene (reference sequence). V was trimmed by 5 bases and J by 5 bases, leaving 18 bases between them. The CDR3 consists of 14 residues. Details on this clonotype: Its target is unknown.

General observations from the study: What seemed typical of ankylosing spondylitis blood was a TCR beta motif built from several highly homologous variants. Disease-associated clonotypes exhibited CD8+ identity and were relatively infrequent in peripheral blood.

Preparation of TCR beta libraries was done by quantitative 5'-RACE with molecular barcodes. In TCRdb, the 5' RACE reads were re-called with MiXCR into one record per CDR3 protein. The sample records 750,000 to 850,000 distinct CDR3 sequences, 12% being singletons. This chain connects TRBV20-1 to TRBJ1-2; weak D call: TRBD1 (5 bases). The sequenced sample was blood, either unsorted or a sorted T cell fraction (not recorded which). The clonotype comes from a male donor with ankylosing spondylitis. CDR3 sequence: CSAARVGAGYGYTF. CDR3 nucleotide sequence: TGCAGTGCTGCCAGGGTTGGGGCTGGATATGGCTACACCTTC.